The 10 T cell receptor beta chains presented below share a single source sample, sequenced in a study of blood T cell repertoires in COVID-19. Sequenced by immunoSEQ multiplex PCR; TCRdb stores in-frame clones only, minus some. The table lists over 100,000 clones, around 80% of them singletons. Sequencing was done on a sample of peripheral blood. Source of these receptors: a man aged 60-69 years with active or convalescent COVID-19.

The CDR3 protein is CASSQDGGGASPLHF. For the CDR3, the DNA is TGTGCCAGCAGCCAAGATGGAGGAGGCGCTTCACCCCTCCACTTT. The rearrangement joins TRBV3-1 (or the pseudogene TRBV3-2) to TRBJ1-6; D is unclear. Germline V gene lookup returns CDR1 LGHDT and CDR2 YNNKEL (reference sequence). This CDR3 has 15 amino acids. V was pared by 0 bases and J by 9 bases, with 12 bases between.

The chain is built from TRBV11-1 and TRBJ2-3; D is ambiguous. V was trimmed by 3 bases and J by 2 bases, leaving 3 bases between them. Germline V gene data show CDR1 as SGHAT and CDR2 as FQDESV (reference sequence). The CDR3 totals 12 residues. CDR3 sequence reads: CASSFHTDTQYF. CDR3 DNA sequence: TGTGCCAGCAGCTTCCACACAGATACGCAGTATTTT.

This clone was seen just once. The rearrangement uses TRBV7-2 and TRBJ1-1, with no clear D. V was shortened by 4 bases and J by 1 base, with 7 bases between the two germline ends. The germline gives CDR1 SGHTA, CDR2 FQGNSA. The CDR3 is made up of 13 amino acids. The CDR3, as DNA: TGTGCCAGCAGCTACGGGAAGAACACTGAAGCTTTCTTT. Protein: CASSYGKNTEAFF.

The chain links TRBV19 to TRBJ2-7; TRBD2 is a possible D gene (6 bases). CDR3 size: 13 residues. Trimming stripped 1 base from V and 4 bases from J, with 8 bases between. Germline loops: CDR1 LNHDA, CDR2 SQIVND (reference sequence). CDR3 sequence: CASSIGLAYEQYF. The CDR3 DNA reads as TGTGCCAGTAGTATAGGCCTAGCGTACGAGCAGTACTTC.

The chain joins TRBV28 to TRBJ1-2, with 9 bases identical to TRBD1. J lost 8 bases, V lost 6 bases, and 13 bases had no gene match. This CDR3 has 15 residues. The germline V gene encodes CDR1 MDHEN and CDR2 SYDVKM. In nucleotides, the CDR3 is TGTGCCAGCAGGTCCTACAGGGGGCGCGATTCAGGCTACACCTTC. Translation gives CASRSYRGRDSGYTF.

The rearrangement joins TRBV3-1 (or the pseudogene TRBV3-2) to TRBJ2-5; TRBD2 matches 7 bases. Germline trimming cut 4 bases from V and 5 bases from J; bases unmatched to any gene: 13. This CDR3 is 16 amino acids long. The germline V gene encodes CDR1 LGHDT and CDR2 YNNKEL (reference sequence). Written as DNA, the CDR3 is TGTGCCAGCAGCCGAAAGAGACCTAGCGGAGAGGAGACCCAGTACTTC. Protein: CASSRKRPSGEETQYF.

This chain connects TRBV11-3 to TRBJ1-4, with D possibly being TRBD1 (5 bases). This CDR3 is built from 15 residues. Trimming removed 7 bases at V and 12 bases at J, with 24 bases between. Germline V gene lookup returns CDR1 SGHNT and CDR2 YENEEA. The CDR3 loop reads CASTIKTRFRVELFF. As DNA, the CDR3 is TGTGCCAGCACCATTAAGACACGGTTCAGGGTGGAACTGTTTTTT.

The chain employs TRBV7-2 and TRBJ2-3; weak D call: TRBD2 (6 bases). There are 13 residues in the CDR3. Trimming cost V 8 bases and J 4 bases, with 13 bases left between them. CDR1 and CDR2 (germline): SGHTA, FQGNSA. The CDR3 nucleotides read TGTGCCAGCGGCCTGGGGGGAGCAGATACGCAGTATTTT. It yields the protein CASGLGGADTQYF.

The chain has TRBV4-3 and TRBJ1-1; D is undetermined. V was trimmed by 2 bases and J by 4 bases, leaving 14 bases between them. From germline, CDR1 is LGHNA and CDR2 YSLEER. The CDR3 covers 15 residues. The CDR3 DNA is TGCGCCAGCAGCCAACTCCCTCGGGGTGTCACTGAAGCTTTCTTT. Residues: CASSQLPRGVTEAFF.

This chain joins TRBV28 and TRBJ1-3; D remains unclear. Germline loops: CDR1 MDHEN, CDR2 SYDVKM. V was trimmed by 3 bases and J by 2 bases, leaving 11 bases between them. The CDR3 is made up of 15 amino acids. The CDR3 nucleotides are TGTGCCAGCAGTTTTATGAGGGCAACTGGAAACACCATATATTTT. Translation gives CASSFMRATGNTIYF.